This TCR beta chain appears in the sequencing data of a study of regulatory T cells in long-lasting Graves disease. Comments on this clonotype: Its matching antigen is unknown.

Whole-study results and caveats: In persistent patients, shared public clonotypes (around 2,500) outnumbered those in new patients (nearly 1,000).

iRepertoire HTBI primers and Arm-PCR of CDR3 regions built TCR beta libraries. Per the original data handling: Identified across the samples were 55 to 75 TRBV segments and roughly 13 TRBJ segments. MiXCR, run by TCRdb on the multiplex PCR reads, gives a single entry per CDR3 protein. The V and J calls shown here were made by TCRdb, not taken from the authors' results. This sample has around 400,000 distinct CDR3 sequences; about 16% occur once, and the top ten carry approximately 22%. Time point reported: newly diagnosed GD, antithyroid drugs for less than 3 months. The TCR library was prepared using RNA isolated from PBMCs. The patients were enrolled through endocrinology in Xi'an, China. This clonotype was sampled from a female donor with Graves disease. This sample comprised peripheral blood mononuclear cells (PBMCs), obtained at new diagnosis, from a patient treated with antithyroid drugs.

The CDR3 here is CASSSGGLSSDIQETQYF. The DNA for the CDR3 is TGTGCCAGCAGTTCCGGGGGGTTAAGCAGCGACATCCAAGAGACCCAGTACTTC. V gene TRBV28 combines with J gene TRBJ2-5, with 7 positions matching TRBD2. Germline CDR1 MDHEN, CDR2 SYDVKM. This CDR3 comprises 18 residues. The V gene end was trimmed by 4 bases and the J gene end by 1 base; junction bases not matched to a gene: 15.